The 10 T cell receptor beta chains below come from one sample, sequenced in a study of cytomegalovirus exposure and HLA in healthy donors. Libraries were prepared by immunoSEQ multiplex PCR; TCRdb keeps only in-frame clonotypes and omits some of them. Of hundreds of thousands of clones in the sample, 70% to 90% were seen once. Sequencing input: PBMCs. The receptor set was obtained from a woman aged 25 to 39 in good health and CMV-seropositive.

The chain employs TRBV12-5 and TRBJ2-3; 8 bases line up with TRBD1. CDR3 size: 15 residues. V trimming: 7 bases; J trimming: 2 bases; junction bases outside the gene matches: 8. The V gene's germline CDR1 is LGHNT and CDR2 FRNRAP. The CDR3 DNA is TGTGCTAGTGCCCTAGGGACAGGAGACACAGATACGCAGTATTTT. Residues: CASALGTGDTDTQYF.

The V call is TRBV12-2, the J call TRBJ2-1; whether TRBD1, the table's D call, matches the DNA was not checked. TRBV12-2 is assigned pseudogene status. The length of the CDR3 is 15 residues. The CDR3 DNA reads TGTGCAAGTCGCTTATTTTGGGGACAGTCCAATGAGCAGTTCTTC. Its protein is CASRLFWGQSNEQFF.

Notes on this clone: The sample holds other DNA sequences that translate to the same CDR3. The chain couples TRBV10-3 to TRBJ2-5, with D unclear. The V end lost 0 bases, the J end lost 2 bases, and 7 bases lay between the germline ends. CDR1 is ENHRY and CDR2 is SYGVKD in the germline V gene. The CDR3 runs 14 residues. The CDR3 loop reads CAISESGQQETQYF. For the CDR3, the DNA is TGTGCCATCAGTGAGTCTGGGCAGCAAGAGACCCAGTACTTC.

The CDR3 nucleotides read TGTGCCAGCAGCCAAGAACTAGCGGAAGTCTACGAGCAGTACTTC. Translating gives CASSQELAEVYEQYF. This rearrangement joins TRBV4-2 to TRBJ2-7; the match to TRBD2 covers 8 bases. The CDR3 extends over 15 amino acids. CDR1 is LGHNA, CDR2 YNFKEQ, per germline. V lost 0 bases, J lost 3 bases, and 4 bases stayed unmatched.

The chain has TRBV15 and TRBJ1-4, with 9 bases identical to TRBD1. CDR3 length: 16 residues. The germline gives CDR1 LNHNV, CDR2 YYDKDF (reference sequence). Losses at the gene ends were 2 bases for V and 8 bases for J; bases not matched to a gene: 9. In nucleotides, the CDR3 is TGTGCCACCAGCAGAACCACAGGGGGCGAAGGGGAAAAACTGTTTTTT. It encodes CATSRTTGGEGEKLFF.

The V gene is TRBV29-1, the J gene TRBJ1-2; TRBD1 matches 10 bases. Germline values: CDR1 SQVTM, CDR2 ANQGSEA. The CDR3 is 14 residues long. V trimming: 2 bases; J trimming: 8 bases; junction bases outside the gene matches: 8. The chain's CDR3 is CSVEIGTGVGGYTF. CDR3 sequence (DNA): TGCAGCGTTGAAATCGGGACAGGGGTAGGCGGCTACACCTTC.

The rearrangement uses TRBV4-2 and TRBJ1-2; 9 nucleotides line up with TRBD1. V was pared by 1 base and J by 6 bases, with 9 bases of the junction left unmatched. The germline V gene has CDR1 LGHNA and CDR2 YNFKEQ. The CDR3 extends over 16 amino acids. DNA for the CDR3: TGTGCCAGCAGCCAAGTAGGGGACAGGGACTTGAATGGCTACACCTTC. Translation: CASSQVGDRDLNGYTF.

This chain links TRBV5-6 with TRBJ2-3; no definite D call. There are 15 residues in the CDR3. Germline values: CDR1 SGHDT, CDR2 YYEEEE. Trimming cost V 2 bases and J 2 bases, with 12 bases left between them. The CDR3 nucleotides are TGTGCCAGCAGCTTCGCCAGCGCCTACACAGATACGCAGTATTTT. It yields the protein CASSFASAYTDTQYF.

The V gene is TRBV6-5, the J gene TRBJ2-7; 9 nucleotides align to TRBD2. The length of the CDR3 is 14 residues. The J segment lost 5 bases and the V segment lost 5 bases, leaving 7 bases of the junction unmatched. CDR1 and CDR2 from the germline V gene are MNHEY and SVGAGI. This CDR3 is CASSPGTSPNEQYF. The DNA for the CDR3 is TGTGCCAGCAGTCCCGGGACTAGCCCTAACGAGCAGTACTTC.

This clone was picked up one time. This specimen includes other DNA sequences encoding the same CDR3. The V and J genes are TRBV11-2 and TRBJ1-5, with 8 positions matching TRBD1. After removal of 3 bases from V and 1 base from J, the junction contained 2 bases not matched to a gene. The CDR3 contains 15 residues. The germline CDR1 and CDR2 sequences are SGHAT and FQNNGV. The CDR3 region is CASSLTGESNQPQHF. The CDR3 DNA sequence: TGTGCCAGCAGCTTGACAGGGGAGAGCAATCAGCCCCAGCATTTT.